A selection of T cell receptor beta chains follows, all from one sample in a study of T cell changes during pregnancy in multiple sclerosis. Here immunoSEQ multiplex PCR was the method, and the copy in TCRdb shows in-frame clones only, minus some. The table shows 30,000 to 45,000 clones, with just over 90% occurring only once. Sequenced here: CD4+ T cells from peripheral blood mononuclear cells, sampled in the first trimester of pregnancy. The receptors were gathered from a female donor with multiple sclerosis, enrolled in a pregnancy study. Both conserved end residues are part of each CDR3. The D gene is left open where the match is weak. Size tells how often a clone was seen (once, few, many) or the class of an expanded clone, and some rows leave it out.

d_gene: TRBD1
j_gene: TRBJ1-2
v_gene: TRBV10-3
abundance: NA
CDR3nt: TGTGCCATCAGTACCTCCCGGGACAGCTATGGCTACACCTTC
CDR3aa: CAISTSRDSYGYTF

d_gene: NA
j_gene: TRBJ2-1
v_gene: TRBV15
abundance: NA
CDR3nt: TGTGCCACCAGCAGTCTACAGGATTACAATGAGCAGTTCTTC
CDR3aa: CATSSLQDYNEQFF

d_gene: NA
j_gene: TRBJ2-1
v_gene: TRBV7-2
abundance: NA
CDR3nt: TGTGCCAGCAGTTCTAGACTAAGGGACTACAATGAGCAGTTCTTC
CDR3aa: CASSSRLRDYNEQFF

d_gene: TRBD2
j_gene: TRBJ2-1
v_gene: TRBV7-8
abundance: NA
CDR3nt: TGTGCCAGCAGCTTAGCCTTAGCGGGCCTACACAATGAGCAGTTCTTC
CDR3aa: CASSLALAGLHNEQFF

d_gene: NA
j_gene: TRBJ1-3
v_gene: TRBV7-2
abundance: NA
CDR3nt: TGTGCCAGCAGCCTTGGACACGGAAACACCATATATTTT
CDR3aa: CASSLGHGNTIYF

d_gene: NA
j_gene: TRBJ2-7
v_gene: TRBV28
abundance: NA
CDR3nt: TGTGCCAGCAGTTCCGAGAGGCAGCGGGCCTCCTACGAGCAGTACTTC
CDR3aa: CASSSERQRASYEQYF

d_gene: NA
j_gene: TRBJ2-7
v_gene: TRBV18
abundance: NA
CDR3nt: TGTGCCAGCTCACCACCGAATAGAGGTAATAACGAGCAGTACTTC
CDR3aa: CASSPPNRGNNEQYF

d_gene: NA
j_gene: TRBJ2-5
v_gene: TRBV2
abundance: NA
CDR3nt: TGTGCCAGCACCAGAGAGGGCGGCGGGCAAGAGACCCAGTACTTC
CDR3aa: CASTREGGGQETQYF

d_gene: TRBD1
j_gene: TRBJ1-6
v_gene: TRBV13
abundance: NA
CDR3nt: TGTGCCAGCAGCTTAGGGGACAGGCCGCATTCACCCCTCCACTTT
CDR3aa: CASSLGDRPHSPLHF

d_gene: NA
j_gene: TRBJ1-2
v_gene: TRBV7-3
abundance: NA
CDR3nt: TGTGCCAGCAGCCCGACGGGGTCCCCTAACTATGGCTACACCTTC
CDR3aa: CASSPTGSPNYGYTF

d_gene: TRBD1
j_gene: TRBJ1-5
v_gene: TRBV30
abundance: NA
CDR3nt: TGTGCCTGGAGCGGGGACAGGGGGCGCGACGATCAGCCCCAGCATTTT
CDR3aa: CAWSGDRGRDDQPQHF

d_gene: TRBD2
j_gene: TRBJ2-3
v_gene: TRBV9
abundance: NA
CDR3nt: TGTGCCAGCAGCGTAGCCCCGGGACTAGCGGGGGATTCAGAAGATACGCAGTATTTT
CDR3aa: CASSVAPGLAGDSEDTQYF

d_gene: NA
j_gene: TRBJ2-7
v_gene: TRBV30
abundance: NA
CDR3nt: TGTGCCTGGAGTGACAGGGTGTACGAGCAGTACTTC
CDR3aa: CAWSDRVYEQYF

d_gene: NA
j_gene: TRBJ1-1
v_gene: TRBV5-8
abundance: NA
CDR3nt: TGTGCCAGCTGCGACCGGGTCCTCTCGGCTTTTGGAGCTTTCTTT
CDR3aa: CASCDRVLSAFGAFF

d_gene: NA
j_gene: TRBJ2-7
v_gene: TRBV18
abundance: NA
CDR3nt: TGTGCCAGCTCTACTATGCCCCCGAGGGCACAGAGCTACGAGCAGTACTTC
CDR3aa: CASSTMPPRAQSYEQYF

d_gene: TRBD1
j_gene: TRBJ2-3
v_gene: TRBV11-3
abundance: NA
CDR3nt: TGTGCCAGCAGCCCCGGACAGGGGGGGGATACGCAGTATTTT
CDR3aa: CASSPGQGGDTQYF

d_gene: NA
j_gene: TRBJ2-2
v_gene: TRBV7-9
abundance: NA
CDR3nt: TGTGCCAGCAGTCCAGAGGGGAGGACCGGGGAGCTGTTTTTT
CDR3aa: CASSPEGRTGELFF

d_gene: TRBD1
j_gene: TRBJ1-1
v_gene: TRBV28
abundance: few
CDR3nt: TGTGCCAGCAGTCTCCAGGGGGCTCAAGCTTTCTTT
CDR3aa: CASSLQGAQAFF

d_gene: NA
j_gene: TRBJ2-2
v_gene: TRBV29-1
abundance: NA
CDR3nt: TGCAGCGTTGCCGGGACGAACACCGGGGAGCTGTTTTTT
CDR3aa: CSVAGTNTGELFF

d_gene: NA
j_gene: TRBJ2-4
v_gene: TRBV5-8
abundance: NA
CDR3nt: TGTGCCAGCAGAGGTCCTGCGACAAGGGCCAAAAACATTCAGTACTTC
CDR3aa: CASRGPATRAKNIQYF

d_gene: TRBD2
j_gene: TRBJ2-6
v_gene: TRBV4-2
abundance: NA
CDR3nt: TGTGCCAGCAGCCAAGATCCGGGCGGGGGAGTCTCTGGGGCCAACGTCCTGACTTTC
CDR3aa: CASSQDPGGGVSGANVLTF

d_gene: NA
j_gene: TRBJ1-2
v_gene: TRBV11-2
abundance: NA
CDR3nt: TGTGCCAGCAGCTTAGACCGGTACTATGGCTACACCTTC
CDR3aa: CASSLDRYYGYTF

d_gene: TRBD2
j_gene: TRBJ2-3
v_gene: TRBV29-1
abundance: NA
CDR3nt: TGCAGCTTGCGACTAGCGGGAGGGACAGATACGCAGTATTTT
CDR3aa: CSLRLAGGTDTQYF

d_gene: NA
j_gene: TRBJ1-4
v_gene: TRBV28
abundance: NA
CDR3nt: TGTGCCAGCAGAGAAGGGGGTCTTGGAGAAAAACTGTTTTTT
CDR3aa: CASREGGLGEKLFF

d_gene: NA
j_gene: TRBJ2-1
v_gene: TRBV6-5
abundance: NA
CDR3nt: TGTGCCAGCAGCCGTAAAGTTTGGGGCCACAATGAGCAGTTCTTC
CDR3aa: CASSRKVWGHNEQFF

d_gene: TRBD1
j_gene: TRBJ1-5
v_gene: TRBV18
abundance: NA
CDR3nt: TGTGCCAGCTCCCCGGGACAGGGCCTATATAGCAATCAGCCCCAGCATTTT
CDR3aa: CASSPGQGLYSNQPQHF

d_gene: TRBD2
j_gene: TRBJ2-1
v_gene: TRBV29-1
abundance: NA
CDR3nt: TGCAGCGTTGATCGGACTAGCGGGACAACCCGCACCTACAATGAGCAGTTCTTC
CDR3aa: CSVDRTSGTTRTYNEQFF

d_gene: TRBD2
j_gene: TRBJ2-3
v_gene: TRBV4-2
abundance: NA
CDR3nt: TGTGCCAGCAGCCAAGATCCGGTACGGGAGGGCCCCGATACGCAGTATTTT
CDR3aa: CASSQDPVREGPDTQYF

d_gene: NA
j_gene: TRBJ2-5
v_gene: TRBV27
abundance: once
CDR3nt: TGTGCCAGCAGTCCGACCGGCAGGAGCGGAGAGACCCAGTACTTC
CDR3aa: CASSPTGRSGETQYF

d_gene: TRBD1
j_gene: TRBJ1-2
v_gene: TRBV2
abundance: NA
CDR3nt: TGTGCCAGCAGTGAACTGGACAGGGTCGGCCTGAGAGGCTACACCTTC
CDR3aa: CASSELDRVGLRGYTF

d_gene: NA
j_gene: TRBJ2-7
v_gene: TRBV19
abundance: NA
CDR3nt: TGTGCCAGTAGTATCGAGTCGGGGGCCTACGAGCAGTACTTC
CDR3aa: CASSIESGAYEQYF

d_gene: NA
j_gene: TRBJ1-3
v_gene: TRBV19
abundance: NA
CDR3nt: TGTGCCAGTAGTCCGGGACATACTGGAAACACCATATATTTT
CDR3aa: CASSPGHTGNTIYF

d_gene: NA
j_gene: TRBJ1-3
v_gene: TRBV5-1
abundance: NA
CDR3nt: TGCGCCAGCAGACGTGACACACACTCTGGAAACACCATATATTTT
CDR3aa: CASRRDTHSGNTIYF

d_gene: NA
j_gene: TRBJ2-7
v_gene: TRBV15
abundance: NA
CDR3nt: TGTGCCACCAGCAGACACTCGGGAGTAGACGAGCAGTACTTC
CDR3aa: CATSRHSGVDEQYF

d_gene: TRBD2
j_gene: TRBJ2-1
v_gene: TRBV5-1
abundance: NA
CDR3nt: TGCGCCAGCAGCTTACCGGGACTAGCAATGGATGAGCAGTTCTTC
CDR3aa: CASSLPGLAMDEQFF

d_gene: TRBD2
j_gene: TRBJ2-1
v_gene: TRBV28
abundance: NA
CDR3nt: TGTGCCAGCAGTTCCCTTCGACTAGCGGGGTACAATGAGCAGTTCTTC
CDR3aa: CASSSLRLAGYNEQFF

d_gene: TRBD1
j_gene: TRBJ2-5
v_gene: TRBV7-6
abundance: NA
CDR3nt: TGTGCCAGCAGCTTAGGACAGGGGGCCCAAGAGACCCAGTACTTC
CDR3aa: CASSLGQGAQETQYF

d_gene: NA
j_gene: TRBJ2-5
v_gene: TRBV7-2
abundance: NA
CDR3nt: TGTGCCAGCAGCTTAGCGGGGGGACGGGAGACCCAGTACTTC
CDR3aa: CASSLAGGRETQYF

d_gene: NA
j_gene: TRBJ2-5
v_gene: TRBV2
abundance: NA
CDR3nt: TGTGCCAGCAGTGATCAGGGGCAGGGTCAAGAGACCCAGTACTTC
CDR3aa: CASSDQGQGQETQYF